These 17 T cell receptor beta chains originate from one sample sequenced in a study of T cell repertoires and Cas9 in healthy adults. Assay used: immunoSEQ multiplex PCR; TCRdb lists only in-frame clones, some missing. The repertoire holds some 460 clones, 84% seen once, with roughly a fifth in the top ten. Sample: SpCas9-reactive CD4+ effector T cells (CD137+, CD154-, CD25-, CD127+) from PBMCs; culture status not recorded. Receptors originate from a human donor in good health.

The J gene is TRBJ2-7, the V gene TRBV19; 8 positions match TRBD1. Germline CDR1 reads LNHDA; CDR2 reads SQIVND (reference sequence). The CDR3 covers 15 residues. The V gene end was trimmed by 5 bases and the J gene end by 4 bases; junction bases not matched to a gene: 10. The CDR3 here is CASSEQDRERYEQYF. CDR3 coding DNA: TGTGCCAGTAGTGAACAGGACAGGGAGAGGTACGAGCAGTACTTC.

Remarks on this clone: The same CDR3 also results from other DNA sequences found in this sample. The V gene is TRBV7-7, the J gene TRBJ2-6; no reliable D call. The CDR3 totals 15 residues. Trimming removed 4 bases at V and 5 bases at J, with 12 bases between. Germline loops: CDR1 SSHAT, CDR2 FNYEAQ (reference sequence). CDR3 region: CASSSPQSRANVLTF. The CDR3 DNA reads TGTGCCAGCAGCTCGCCACAAAGTCGGGCCAACGTCCTGACTTTC. Full variable domain (remainder filled in from reference TRBV7-7 and TRBJ2-6): GAGVSQSPRYKVTKRGQDVTLRCDPISSHATLYWYQQALGQGPEFLTYFNYEAQPDKSGLPSDRFSAERPEGSISTLTIQRTEQRDSAMYRCASSSPQSRANVLTFGAGSRLTVL.

This chain uses TRBV6-1 with TRBJ1-5; D is perhaps TRBD1 (6 bases). Trimming pared 0 bases from V and 3 bases from J, leaving 12 bases between. This CDR3 is built from 16 residues. CDR1 is MNHNS, CDR2 SASEGT, per germline. This chain's CDR3 is CASSEALTGINQPQHF. In DNA, the CDR3 is TGTGCCAGCAGTGAAGCGCTAACAGGGATCAATCAGCCCCAGCATTTT.

This clone is termed hyperexpanded. This chain links TRBV19 with TRBJ1-4, with unresolved D. Trimming cost V 3 bases and J 8 bases, with 10 bases left between them. CDR3 size: 13 residues. Germline V CDR1 and CDR2: LNHDA, SQIVND (reference sequence). The CDR3 sequence is CASSISVEEKLFF. The DNA for the CDR3 is TGTGCCAGTAGTATCTCAGTGGAAGAAAAACTGTTTTTT.

The V call is TRBV6-6, the J call TRBJ1-2, with D perhaps TRBD1 (5 bases). CDR3 size: 14 residues. Trimming shortened V by 0 bases and J by 7 bases, and 12 bases separated the two germline ends. Germline lookup yields CDR1 MNHNY and CDR2 SVGAGI (reference sequence). CDR3 sequence (DNA): TGTGCCAGCAGTTACTCCAGGGATAGCGGTGGCTACACCTTC. Its translation is CASSYSRDSGGYTF.

The chain recombines TRBV11-2 with TRBJ2-3, with D possibly being TRBD2 (6 bases). CDR1 and CDR2 from the germline V gene are SGHAT and FQNNGV. There are 19 residues in the CDR3. Trimming took 1 base from V and 0 from J, leaving 20 bases between them. The CDR3, as DNA: TGTGCCAGCAGCTTAGTCGGGCGGAGGGGCCTTCGGAGCACAGATACGCAGTATTTT. Translating it yields CASSLVGRRGLRSTDTQYF.

The V gene is TRBV2, the J gene TRBJ2-1, with no clear D. The germline V gene has CDR1 SNHLY and CDR2 FYNNEI. The V end was cut by 3 bases, the J end by 7 bases, with 7 bases between. The CDR3 totals 12 residues. The CDR3 region has the DNA TGTGCCAGCAGTGAGAACGGAAATGAGCAGTTCTTC. This gives the protein CASSENGNEQFF.

J is TRBJ1-6 and V is TRBV6-5, with no clear D. Germline lookup yields CDR1 MNHEY and CDR2 SVGAGI. The V and J ends lost 6 bases and 8 bases respectively, with 17 bases between them. This CDR3 has 15 residues. Here the CDR3 DNA reads TGTGCCAGCAGACCAGGTGTGGTAGTGGATTCACCCCTCCACTTT. Amino acids: CASRPGVVVDSPLHF.

CDR3 residues: CASSLASGTGGYYGYTF. The CDR3 DNA sequence: TGTGCCAGCAGCCTTGCTTCCGGGACAGGGGGTTACTATGGCTACACCTTC. This chain connects TRBV5-5 to TRBJ1-2; 11 bases are a match to TRBD1. V lost 4 bases and J lost 3; bases outside the gene matches: 11. CDR3 size: 17 residues. Germline V gene sequence: CDR1 SGHKS, CDR2 YYEKEE (reference sequence).

The V call is TRBV5-6, the J call TRBJ1-2; 11 bases match TRBD1. The CDR3 has 16 amino acids. Germline-derived CDR1 and CDR2 are SGHDT and YYEEEE. Unmatched junction bases numbered 7, after V lost 3 bases and J lost 3 bases. CDR3 DNA: TGTGCCAGCAGCTCCTGGACAGGGGGCTTTGACTATGGCTACACCTTC. It yields the protein CASSSWTGGFDYGYTF.

The V call is TRBV4-1, the J call TRBJ2-3, with 11 bases aligning to TRBD2. Germline V gene lookup returns CDR1 MGHRA and CDR2 YSYEKL. Losses at the gene ends were 0 bases for V and 5 bases for J; bases not matched to a gene: 16. This CDR3 is built from 20 residues. The chain's CDR3 is CASSQEIFGVAGGPVDTQYF. CDR3 coding DNA: TGCGCCAGCAGCCAAGAAATCTTCGGGGTAGCGGGGGGGCCCGTAGATACGCAGTATTTT.

The rearrangement links TRBV7-9 to TRBJ1-4; D is uncertain. The V end was cut by 1 base, the J end by 0 bases, with 3 bases between. From germline, CDR1 is SEHNR and CDR2 FQNEAQ (reference sequence). This CDR3 region has 14 residues. The CDR3 DNA reads TGTGCCAGCAGCTTAGGGGCAACTAATGAAAAACTGTTTTTT. Encoded protein: CASSLGATNEKLFF.

This clone was observed once. The V call is TRBV5-6, the J call TRBJ1-1, with D uncertain. Germline-derived CDR1 and CDR2 are SGHDT and YYEEEE. Trimming cost V 1 base and J 1 base, with 14 bases left between them. CDR3 length: 16 amino acids. The CDR3 nucleotides read TGTGCCAGCAGCTTGCCGTCAGGTTGGGGGAACACTGAAGCTTTCTTT. Translation: CASSLPSGWGNTEAFF.

The V and J genes are TRBV6-6 and TRBJ2-5; a weak D match, TRBD1 (6 bases). Germline assignment: CDR1 MNHNY and CDR2 SVGAGI (reference sequence). Trimming stripped 6 bases from V and 5 bases from J, with 19 bases between. This CDR3 has 15 amino acids. The CDR3 spells CASRTPPGTSETQYF. The CDR3 DNA sequence: TGTGCCAGCAGAACCCCCCCGGGGACAAGTGAGACCCAGTACTTC.

The chain employs TRBV6-1 and TRBJ2-1, with 7 bases matching TRBD1. Germline CDR1 is MNHNS and CDR2 is SASEGT. CDR3 length equals 14 residues. V lost 5 bases and J lost 5; bases outside the gene matches: 6. DNA for the CDR3: TGTGCCAGCAGTCAAGGGACAGTTAACAATGAGCAGTTCTTC. Amino acid sequence: CASSQGTVNNEQFF.

The chain joins TRBV6-5 to TRBJ2-7; a possible D gene is TRBD1 (5 bases). Per the germline V gene, CDR1 is MNHEY and CDR2 is SVGAGI. With 7 bases removed from V and 2 bases from J, the gap between germline ends came to 15 bases. The CDR3 totals 14 residues. Here the CDR3 reads CASKVSQVTYEQYF. CDR3 coding DNA: TGTGCCAGCAAGGTATCACAGGTCACCTACGAGCAGTACTTC.

V and J are TRBV5-6 and TRBJ2-7; weak D call: TRBD2 (6 bases). CDR3 size: 16 residues. Germline-derived CDR1 and CDR2 are SGHDT and YYEEEE. V lost 0 bases and J 6 bases, leaving 19 bases between the germline ends. DNA for the CDR3: TGTGCCAGCAGCTTGGGGGGCAGGGAGGTTGGGCGCGAGCAGTACTTC. Its translation: CASSLGGREVGREQYF.